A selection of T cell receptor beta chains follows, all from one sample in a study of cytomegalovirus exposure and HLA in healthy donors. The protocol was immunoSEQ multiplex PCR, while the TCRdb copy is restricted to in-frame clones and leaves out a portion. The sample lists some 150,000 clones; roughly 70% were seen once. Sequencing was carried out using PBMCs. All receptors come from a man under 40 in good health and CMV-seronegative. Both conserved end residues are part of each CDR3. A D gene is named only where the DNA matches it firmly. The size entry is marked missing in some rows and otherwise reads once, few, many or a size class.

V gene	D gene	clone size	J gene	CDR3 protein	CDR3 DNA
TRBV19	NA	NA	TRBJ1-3	CASSEGHSGNTIYF	TGTGCCAGTAGTGAGGGACACTCTGGAAACACCATATATTTT
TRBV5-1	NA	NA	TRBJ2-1	CASSSEPYNEQFF	TGCGCCAGCAGCTCTGAGCCCTACAATGAGCAGTTCTTC
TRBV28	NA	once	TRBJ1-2	CASSLPGVDYGYTF	TGTGCCAGCAGTTTGCCAGGGGTGGACTATGGCTACACCTTC
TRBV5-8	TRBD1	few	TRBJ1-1	CASSRTGGWTEAFF	TGTGCCAGCAGCCGGACAGGGGGCTGGACTGAAGCTTTCTTT
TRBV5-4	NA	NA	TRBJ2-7	CASSLQGRGFYEQYF	TGTGCCAGCAGCTTACAGGGAAGAGGGTTCTACGAGCAGTACTTC
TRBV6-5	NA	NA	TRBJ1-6	CASSYSSSPLHF	TGTGCCAGCAGTTACTCGAGTTCACCCCTCCACTTT
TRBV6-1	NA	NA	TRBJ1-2	CASSGDGTSYGYTF	TGTGCCAGCAGTGGGGACGGGACTAGTTATGGCTACACCTTC
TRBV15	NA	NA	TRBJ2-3	CATSGWTTTDTQYF	TGTGCCACCAGCGGGTGGACTACCACAGATACGCAGTATTTT
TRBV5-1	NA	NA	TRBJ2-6	CASSSTREGANVLTF	TGCGCCAGCAGCTCAACCAGGGAAGGGGCCAACGTCCTGACTTTC
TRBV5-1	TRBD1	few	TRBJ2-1	CASSLDRGRYNEQFF	TGCGCCAGCAGCTTAGACAGGGGGCGATACAATGAGCAGTTCTTC
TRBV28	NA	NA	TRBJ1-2	CASSLTGVDYGYTF	TGTGCCAGCAGTTTAACGGGGGTGGACTATGGCTACACCTTC
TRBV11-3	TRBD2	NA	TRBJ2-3	CASSTSGRSGTDTQYF	TGTGCCAGCAGCACTAGCGGGAGGTCAGGGACAGATACGCAGTATTTT
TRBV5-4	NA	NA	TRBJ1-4	CASSLGGAGEKLFF	TGTGCCAGCAGCTTGGGGGGAGCAGGTGAAAAACTGTTTTTT
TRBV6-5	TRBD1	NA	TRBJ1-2	CASSYSTGTGDYGYTF	TGTGCCAGCAGTTACTCGACTGGTACAGGGGATTATGGCTACACCTTC
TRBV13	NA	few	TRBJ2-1	CASSLGTGYNEQFF	TGTGCCAGCAGCCTTGGAACGGGGTACAATGAGCAGTTCTTC
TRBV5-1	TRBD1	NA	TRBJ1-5	CASSWTGSSNQPQHF	TGCGCCAGCAGCTGGACAGGGAGCAGCAATCAGCCCCAGCATTTT
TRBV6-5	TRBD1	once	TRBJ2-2	CASSSSGTGGRELFF	TGTGCCAGCAGTTCCTCCGGGACAGGGGGCCGGGAGCTGTTTTTT
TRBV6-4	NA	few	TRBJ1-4	CASSRSYGVTEKLFF	TGTGCCAGCAGTCGATCTTACGGGGTGACTGAAAAACTGTTTTTT
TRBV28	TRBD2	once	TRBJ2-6	CASNTLAGVPGANGLTF	TGTGCCAGCAACACTCTAGCGGGAGTCCCTGGGGCCAACGGCCTGACTTTC
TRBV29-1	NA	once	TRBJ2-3	CSVEDSGYADTQYF	TGCAGCGTTGAAGATTCAGGCTATGCGGATACGCAGTATTTT
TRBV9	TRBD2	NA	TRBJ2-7	CASSASGTSRFYEQYF	TGTGCCAGCAGCGCGTCCGGGACTAGTCGTTTTTACGAGCAGTACTTC
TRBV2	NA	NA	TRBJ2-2	CASSERVGGTGELFF	TGTGCCAGCAGTGAAAGGGTGGGAGGAACCGGGGAGCTGTTTTTT
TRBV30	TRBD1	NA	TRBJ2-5	CAWGTGLETQYF	TGTGCCTGGGGGACAGGGCTTGAGACCCAGTACTTC
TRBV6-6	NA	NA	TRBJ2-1	CASSYERYEQFF	TGTGCCAGCAGTTACGAGCGTTATGAGCAGTTCTTC
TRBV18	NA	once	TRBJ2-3	CASSPQQLAADTQYF	TGTGCCAGCTCACCACAGCAGCTGGCGGCAGATACGCAGTATTTT
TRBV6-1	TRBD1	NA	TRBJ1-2	CASSHSRGLTYGYTF	TGTGCCAGCAGCCATTCGAGGGGGCTTACCTATGGCTACACCTTC
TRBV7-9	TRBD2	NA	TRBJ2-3	CASSSQRGGLDTQYF	TGTGCCAGCAGCTCTCAGCGGGGGGGCCTGGATACGCAGTATTTT
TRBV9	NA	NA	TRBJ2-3	CASSAVAGGVFTDTQYF	TGTGCCAGCAGCGCCGTGGCCGGCGGGGTTTTCACAGATACGCAGTATTTT
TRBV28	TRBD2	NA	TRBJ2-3	CASSYGSGGSQNTQYF	TGTGCCAGCAGTTATGGTAGCGGGGGGAGCCAAAATACGCAGTATTTT
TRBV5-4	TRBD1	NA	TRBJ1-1	CASSWPGQGTRNTEAFF	TGTGCCAGCAGCTGGCCGGGACAGGGGACGAGGAACACTGAAGCTTTCTTT
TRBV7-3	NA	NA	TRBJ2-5	CASSSLNAETQYF	TGTGCCAGCAGCTCCCTCAACGCGGAGACCCAGTACTTC